One and the same sample provided the 20 T cell receptor beta chains below, sequenced in a study of blood T cell repertoires in COVID-19. Measured with immunoSEQ multiplex PCR; TCRdb has only the in-frame clones, and not every one. Among 250,000 to 300,000 clones listed, 65% to 85% were seen once. Sequenced input: PBMCs or T cells enriched from blood (not recorded which). The receptors derive from a man aged 45 to 65 who had recovered from COVID-19.

The chain combines TRBV19 with TRBJ1-5; D call uncertain. The CDR3 is made up of 16 amino acids. V was clipped by 5 bases and J by 7 bases, with 21 bases between them. From germline, CDR1 is LNHDA and CDR2 SQIVND (reference sequence). The chain's CDR3 is CASSLFTTNLGQPQHF. CDR3 sequence (DNA): TGTGCCAGTAGTCTTTTCACGACCAACCTGGGCCAGCCCCAGCATTTT.

This sequence joins TRBV7-6 and TRBJ1-3, with a tentative D call TRBD1 (6 bases). Germline loops: CDR1 SGHVS, CDR2 FNYEAQ. V lost 1 base to trimming and J lost 3 bases, with 16 bases between them. This CDR3 contains 17 residues. The DNA of the CDR3 is TGTGCCAGCAGCTTAGGGTTAAGGGGGAATGTTGGAAACACCATATATTTT. Its translation: CASSLGLRGNVGNTIYF.

The rearrangement links TRBV7-3 to TRBJ2-3, with 8 positions matching TRBD2. V shed 2 bases, J shed 6 bases, and the junction held 7 bases outside the gene matches. The germline V gene has CDR1 SGHTA and CDR2 FQGTGA. CDR3 length: 15 residues. The CDR3 here is CASSLAGGRADTQYF. The CDR3 DNA sequence: TGTGCCAGCAGCTTAGCGGGAGGAAGGGCGGATACGCAGTATTTT.

This clone was picked up many times. This chain connects TRBV30 to TRBJ1-2; tentative D call: TRBD1 (6 bases). The germline CDR1 and CDR2 sequences are GTSNPN and SVGIG (reference sequence). The germline V and J ends were trimmed by 0 bases and 3 bases, with 17 bases remaining between them. The length of the CDR3 is 16 residues. CDR3 residues: CAWSVLSGVLDYGYTF. The CDR3, as DNA: TGTGCCTGGAGTGTACTATCAGGGGTGCTCGACTATGGCTACACCTTC. Combining the CDR3 with reference TRBV30 and TRBJ1-2 gives the whole variable domain SQTIHQWPATLVQPVGSPLSLECTVEGTSNPNLYWYRQAAGRGLQLLFYSVGIGQISSEVPQNLSASRPQDRQFILSSKKLLLSDSGFYLCAWSVLSGVLDYGYTFGSGTRLTVV.

As for this clone: One end of the junction does not line up with germline, which may come from a read error. The chain couples TRBV19 to TRBJ1-1, with TRBD1 as a possible D gene (6 bases). The CDR3 sequence is 12 residues long. CDR1 and CDR2 (germline): LNHDA, SQIVND (reference sequence). CDR3 bases: TGTGCCAGTAGCCGGGACACGCTGAGTTATTTATTT. Amino acids: CASSRDTLSYLF.

J is TRBJ2-2 and V is TRBV14, with D tentatively TRBD2 (5 bases). The CDR3 extends over 14 amino acids. V was pared by 3 bases and J by 8 bases, with 13 bases between. Germline V gene sequence: CDR1 SGHDN, CDR2 FVKESK. CDR3 nucleotides: TGTGCCAGCAGCCAGGACTTGGCTGGGGGGGAGCTGTTTTTT. It specifies CASSQDLAGGELFF.

This chain uses TRBV4-1 with TRBJ1-5; the D is unclear. The V and J ends lost 4 bases and 5 bases respectively, with 9 bases between them. Germline CDR1 MGHRA, CDR2 YSYEKL. The CDR3 sequence is 13 residues long. CDR3 nucleotide sequence: TGCGCCAGCAGCCTCTGGCCTGATCAGCCCCAGCATTTT. Its protein is CASSLWPDQPQHF.

The V and J genes are TRBV13 and TRBJ2-2, with 7 nucleotides matching TRBD2. In germline, CDR1 is PRHDT, CDR2 FYEKMQ (reference sequence). CDR3 length: 16 residues. The V segment lost 6 bases and the J segment 4 bases; nucleotides outside the gene matches: 11. The CDR3 DNA follows: TGTGCCAGCAGGGGAGGGAACTTGGGTAGCACCGGGGAGCTGTTTTTT. Translating it yields CASRGGNLGSTGELFF.

With respect to this clone: The same CDR3 also results from other DNA sequences found in this sample. The V call is TRBV6-5, the J call TRBJ1-1, with D possibly matching TRBD1 (5 bases). CDR3 length: 14 amino acids. Trimming removed 2 bases from V and 2 bases from J, with 9 bases in between. Per the germline V gene, CDR1 is MNHEY and CDR2 is SVGAGI. The CDR3 coding sequence is TGTGCCAGCAGTTACCTTCAGGGAAACACTGAAGCTTTCTTT. Translating gives CASSYLQGNTEAFF.

This rearrangement joins TRBV27 to TRBJ2-1, with 8 bases matching TRBD2. There are 17 residues in the CDR3. V shed 4 bases, J shed 0 bases, and the junction held 8 bases outside the gene matches. Germline V CDR1 and CDR2: MNHEY, SMNVEV (reference sequence). The CDR3 protein is CASSSPQRGSSYNEQFF. For the CDR3, the DNA is TGTGCCAGCAGTTCCCCCCAGCGGGGGAGCTCCTACAATGAGCAGTTCTTC.

The CDR3 here is CASSMGAGLYDEQFF. Written as DNA, the CDR3 is TGCGCCAGCAGCATGGGGGCAGGCCTTTATGATGAGCAGTTCTTC. The chain uses TRBV5-1 and TRBJ2-1; D may be TRBD1 (6 bases). There are 15 residues in the CDR3. Germline V CDR1 and CDR2: SGHRS, YFSETQ. V was shortened by 4 bases and J by 8 bases, with 19 bases between the two germline ends. Full variable domain (remainder filled in from reference TRBV5-1 and TRBJ2-1): KAGVTQTPRYLIKTRGQQVTLSCSPISGHRSVSWYQQTPGQGLQFLFEYFSETQRNKGNFPGRFSGRQFSNSRSEMNVSTLELGDSALYLCASSMGAGLYDEQFFGPGTRLTVL.

This clone appeared a few times. This chain joins TRBV28 and TRBJ1-3; D ambiguous. The V gene's germline CDR1 is MDHEN and CDR2 SYDVKM. V was trimmed by 2 bases and J by 4 bases, leaving 3 bases between them. The CDR3 is 12 amino acids. The CDR3 protein is CASSLIGNTIYF. CDR3 coding DNA: TGTGCCAGCAGTTTAATAGGAAACACCATATATTTT. Complete variable domain (other parts from reference TRBV28 and TRBJ1-3): DVKVTQSSRYLVKRTGEKVFLECVQDMDHENMFWYRQDPGLGLRLIYFSYDVKMKEKGDIPEGYSVSREKKERFSLILESASTNQTSMYLCASSLIGNTIYFGEGSWLTVV.

The V call is TRBV10-3, the J call TRBJ2-7; a possible D gene is TRBD2 (5 bases). Germline V gene sequence: CDR1 ENHRY, CDR2 SYGVKD. The CDR3 length is 15 residues. V was shortened by 7 bases and J by 2 bases, with 18 bases between the two germline ends. As DNA, the CDR3 is TGTGCCATCACCCAGAGGGCAGCAGATCCCTACGAGCAGTACTTC. Translation: CAITQRAADPYEQYF.

The rearrangement links TRBV5-1 to TRBJ2-1, with 9 bases fitting TRBD2. The J segment lost 6 bases and the V segment lost 4 bases, leaving 5 bases of the junction unmatched. The CDR3 has 14 residues. Germline CDR1 and CDR2: SGHRS and YFSETQ. In DNA, the CDR3 is TGCGCCAGCAGCGTAGCGGGAGCATCCAATGAGCAGTTCTTC. Its protein is CASSVAGASNEQFF.

This chain links TRBV5-6 with TRBJ1-4; D might be TRBD1 (5 bases). Germline CDR1 and CDR2: SGHDT and YYEEEE. CDR3 length equals 14 residues. V lost 4 bases, J lost 8 bases, and 15 bases lay in between. CDR3 sequence reads: CASSAGLEGEKLFF. CDR3 bases: TGTGCCAGCAGCGCGGGACTAGAAGGCGAAAAACTGTTTTTT. Full variable domain (missing parts from reference TRBV5-6 and TRBJ1-4): DAGVTQSPTHLIKTRGQQVTLRCSPKSGHDTVSWYQQALGQGPQFIFQYYEEEERQRGNFPDRFSGHQFPNYSSELNVNALLLGDSALYLCASSAGLEGEKLFFGSGTQLSVL.

The V gene is TRBV27, the J gene TRBJ2-7; 10 bases agree with TRBD2. In germline, CDR1 is MNHEY, CDR2 SMNVEV (reference sequence). This CDR3 is 14 amino acids long. Trimming removed 6 bases from V and 7 bases from J; junction bases left unmatched: 9. The CDR3 sequence is CASSPLAGAQEQYF. CDR3 DNA sequence: TGTGCCAGCAGCCCCCTAGCGGGAGCTCAAGAGCAGTACTTC.

This clone has only one observation. The rearrangement uses TRBV2 and TRBJ1-6, with unresolved D. The CDR3 runs to 18 residues. Trimming shortened V by 9 bases and J by 0 bases, and 21 bases separated the two germline ends. Germline CDR1 reads SNHLY; CDR2 reads FYNNEI. This CDR3 reads CARSGVAYLRSYNSPLHF. CDR3 DNA sequence: TGTGCCAGAAGCGGAGTAGCCTACCTTCGCTCCTATAATTCACCCCTCCACTTT.

The genes are TRBV7-6 and TRBJ2-2, with TRBD2 identical over 7 bases. The CDR3 covers 17 residues. V gave up 0 bases and J gave up 4 bases; unmatched junction bases: 8. Looked up from germline, CDR1 is SGHVS and CDR2 is FNYEAQ. The CDR3 bases are TGTGCCAGCAGCTTAGCGGGAGGGCCGGGTGTCACCGGGGAGCTGTTTTTT. Amino acids: CASSLAGGPGVTGELFF.

The rearrangement joins TRBV6-6 to TRBJ2-1; TRBD2 matches 8 bases. Trimming at V came to 5 bases and at J to 4 bases, leaving 19 bases not matched to a gene. Germline V gene lookup returns CDR1 MNHNY and CDR2 SVGAGI (reference sequence). The CDR3 contains 19 residues. CDR3 nucleotides: TGTGCCAGCAGTCGACAGCCGACTATCCGGGGGGGGCGATACAATGAGCAGTTCTTC. It codes for CASSRQPTIRGGRYNEQFF.

The chain couples TRBV29-1 to TRBJ1-2; no clear D gene. CDR3 size: 13 residues. Trimming stripped 7 bases from V and 7 bases from J, with 19 bases between. Looked up from germline, CDR1 is SQVTM and CDR2 is ANQGSEA. The DNA for the CDR3 is TGCAGCGCCACTAGGGCATTGGTACCTGGCTACACCTTC. Residues: CSATRALVPGYTF.